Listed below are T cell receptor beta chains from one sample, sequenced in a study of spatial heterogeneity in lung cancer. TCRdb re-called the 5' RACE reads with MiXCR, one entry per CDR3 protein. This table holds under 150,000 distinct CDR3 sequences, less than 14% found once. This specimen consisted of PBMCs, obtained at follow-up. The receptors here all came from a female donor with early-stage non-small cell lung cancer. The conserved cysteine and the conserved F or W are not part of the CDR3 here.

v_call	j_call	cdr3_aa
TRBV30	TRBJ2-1	ASPLSGRVSYNEQF
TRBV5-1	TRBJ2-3	ASSLATRSGTDTQY
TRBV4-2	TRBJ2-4	ASSQGRPRTGGEDIQY
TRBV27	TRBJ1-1	ASSEWLNTEAF
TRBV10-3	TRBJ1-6	AISDRDSNSPLH
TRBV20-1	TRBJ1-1	SAPQRTRATEAF
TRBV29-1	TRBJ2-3	SASGRAGTDTQY
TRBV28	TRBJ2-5	ASRGTGGPEGETQY
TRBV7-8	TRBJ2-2	ASSSLGTSGRSTGELF
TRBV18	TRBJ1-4	ASSPPDRGKLF
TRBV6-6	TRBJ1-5	ASSPPGQGARNNQPQH
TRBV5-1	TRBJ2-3	ASSRDLRTDTQY
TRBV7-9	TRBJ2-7	ASSLEGQRSYEQY
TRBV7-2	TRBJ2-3	ASSTGLAGGTSTDTQY
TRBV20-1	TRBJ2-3	SASLTRGTQY
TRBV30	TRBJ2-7	AGQFGGPYEQY
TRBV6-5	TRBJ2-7	ASSYSSGSSYEQY
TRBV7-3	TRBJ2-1	ASSDAGVGYNEQF
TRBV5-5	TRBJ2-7	ASSSTLVSSYEQY
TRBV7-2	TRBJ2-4	ASSAIDRARAKNIQY
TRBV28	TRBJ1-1	AVWDRGGGTEAF
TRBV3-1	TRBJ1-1	ASSQVQGRAEAF
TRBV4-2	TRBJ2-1	ASSQEYSSGRANEQF
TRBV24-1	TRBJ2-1	ATSDARAGVLNEQF